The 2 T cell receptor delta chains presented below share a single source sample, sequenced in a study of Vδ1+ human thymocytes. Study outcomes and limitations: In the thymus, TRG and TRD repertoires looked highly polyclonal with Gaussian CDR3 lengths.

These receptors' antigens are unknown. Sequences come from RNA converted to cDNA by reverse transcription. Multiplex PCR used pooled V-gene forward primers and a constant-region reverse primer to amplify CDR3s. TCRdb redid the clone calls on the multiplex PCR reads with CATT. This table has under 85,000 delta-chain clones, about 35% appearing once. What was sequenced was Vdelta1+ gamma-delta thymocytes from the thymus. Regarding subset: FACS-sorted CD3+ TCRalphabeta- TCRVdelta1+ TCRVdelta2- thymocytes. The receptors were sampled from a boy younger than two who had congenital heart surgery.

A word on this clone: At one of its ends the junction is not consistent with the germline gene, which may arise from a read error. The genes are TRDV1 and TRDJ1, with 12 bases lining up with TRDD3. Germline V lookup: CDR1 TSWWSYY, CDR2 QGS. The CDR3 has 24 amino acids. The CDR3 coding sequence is TGTGCTCTTGGGAATAACATGGTTCCCAGCCCGATTTACTGGGGGATACTCGGTACCGATAAGCTCATCTTT. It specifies CALGNNMVPSPIYWGILGTDKLIF.

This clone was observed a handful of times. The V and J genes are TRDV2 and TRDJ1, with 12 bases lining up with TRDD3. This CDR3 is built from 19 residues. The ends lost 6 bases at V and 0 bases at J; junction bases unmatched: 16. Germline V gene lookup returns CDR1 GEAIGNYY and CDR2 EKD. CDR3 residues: CACTDPQYWGILYTDKLIF. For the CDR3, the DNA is TGTGCCTGTACCGACCCTCAGTACTGGGGGATACTGTACACCGATAAACTCATCTTT.